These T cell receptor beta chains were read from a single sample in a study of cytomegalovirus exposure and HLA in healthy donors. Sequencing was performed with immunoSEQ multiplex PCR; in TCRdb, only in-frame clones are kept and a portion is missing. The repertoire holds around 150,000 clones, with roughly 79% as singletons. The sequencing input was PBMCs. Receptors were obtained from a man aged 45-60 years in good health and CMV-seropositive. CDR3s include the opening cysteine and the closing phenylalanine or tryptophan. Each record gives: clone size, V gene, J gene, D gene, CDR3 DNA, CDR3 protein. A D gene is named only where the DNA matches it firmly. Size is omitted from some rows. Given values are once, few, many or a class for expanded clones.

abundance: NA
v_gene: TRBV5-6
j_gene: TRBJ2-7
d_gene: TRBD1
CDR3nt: TGTGCCAGCAGCTTAGGGACAGGGCCCTACGAGCAGTACTTC
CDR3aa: CASSLGTGPYEQYF

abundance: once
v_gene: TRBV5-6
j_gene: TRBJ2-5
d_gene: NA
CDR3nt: TGTGCCAGCAGCTTGGGCACAGGGTCAGAGACCCAGTACTTC
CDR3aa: CASSLGTGSETQYF

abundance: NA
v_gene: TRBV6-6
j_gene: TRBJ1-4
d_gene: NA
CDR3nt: TGTGCCAGCAGTTACAGTAGGGGGAATGAAAAACTGTTTTTT
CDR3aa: CASSYSRGNEKLFF

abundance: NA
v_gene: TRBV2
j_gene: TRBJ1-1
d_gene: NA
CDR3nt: TGTGCCAGCAGTACAGGGTATTCGGAAGCTTTCTTT
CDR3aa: CASSTGYSEAFF

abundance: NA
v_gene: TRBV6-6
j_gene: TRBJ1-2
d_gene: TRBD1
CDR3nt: TGTGCCAGCACCCCGGACAGGGCAATTTTTAACTATGGCTACACCTTC
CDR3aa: CASTPDRAIFNYGYTF

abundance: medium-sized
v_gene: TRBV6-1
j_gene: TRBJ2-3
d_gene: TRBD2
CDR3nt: TGTGCCAGCAGTGACTCTAGCGGGGGGGCAGATACGCAGTATTTT
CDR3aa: CASSDSSGGADTQYF

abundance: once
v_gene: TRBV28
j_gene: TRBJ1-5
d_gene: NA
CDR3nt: TGTGCCAGCAGTTTAAGGGGGGCAGGGAGGGCGGGCAATCAGCCCCAGCATTTT
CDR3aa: CASSLRGAGRAGNQPQHF

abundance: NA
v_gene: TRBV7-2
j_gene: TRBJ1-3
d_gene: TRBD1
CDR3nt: TGTGCCAGCAGTATTTCTGGACAGGGCGGAAACACCATATATTTT
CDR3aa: CASSISGQGGNTIYF

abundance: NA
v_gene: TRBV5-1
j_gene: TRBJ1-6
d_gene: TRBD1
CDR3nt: TGCGCCAGCAGCTGGGACAGGGCTTATAATTCACCCCTCCACTTT
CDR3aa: CASSWDRAYNSPLHF

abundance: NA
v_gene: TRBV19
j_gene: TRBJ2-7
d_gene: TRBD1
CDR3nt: TGTGCCAGTAGTCCCCAGCCGACAGGGCCCTACGAGCAGTACTTC
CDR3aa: CASSPQPTGPYEQYF

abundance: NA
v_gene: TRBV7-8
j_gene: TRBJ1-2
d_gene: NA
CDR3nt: TGTGCCAGCAGCCTGACAGTGGGCTATGGCTACACCTTC
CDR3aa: CASSLTVGYGYTF

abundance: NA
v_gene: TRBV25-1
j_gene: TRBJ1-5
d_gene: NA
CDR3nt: TGTGCCAGCAGTTATGGCGGGCATCAGCCCCAGCATTTT
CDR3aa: CASSYGGHQPQHF

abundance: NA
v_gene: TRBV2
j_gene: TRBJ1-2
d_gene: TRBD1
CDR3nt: TGTGCCCGACGGGACAGACCTGCGTCGGGCTACACCTTC
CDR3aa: CARRDRPASGYTF

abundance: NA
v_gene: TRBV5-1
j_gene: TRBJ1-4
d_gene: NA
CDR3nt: TGCGCCAGCACTGGGGGCGGTGGAGGTGAAAAACTGTTTTTT
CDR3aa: CASTGGGGGEKLFF

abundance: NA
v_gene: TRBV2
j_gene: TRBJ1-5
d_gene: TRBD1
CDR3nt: TGTGCCAGCGCCCAAGACAGGGGGCGCGATCAGCCCCAGCATTTT
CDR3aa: CASAQDRGRDQPQHF

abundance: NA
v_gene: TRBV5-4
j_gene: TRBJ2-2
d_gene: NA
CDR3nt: TGTGCCAGCAGCTTGGAGTCTAGCGACACCGGGGAGCTGTTTTTT
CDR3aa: CASSLESSDTGELFF

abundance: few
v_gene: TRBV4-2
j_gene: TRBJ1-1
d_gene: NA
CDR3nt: TGTGCCAGCAGCCAAGGGGCGCAGGGAGGGACGGCTTTCTTT
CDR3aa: CASSQGAQGGTAFF

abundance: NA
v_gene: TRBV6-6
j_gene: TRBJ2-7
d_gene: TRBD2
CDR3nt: TGTGCCAGCAGTCCGCGGCGGGAGGGGGGGTACGAGCAGTACTTC
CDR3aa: CASSPRREGGYEQYF

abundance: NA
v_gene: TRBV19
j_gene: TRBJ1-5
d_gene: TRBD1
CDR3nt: TGTGCCAGTACCCCGGACAGGGGGCGGGATCAGCCCCAGCATTTT
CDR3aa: CASTPDRGRDQPQHF

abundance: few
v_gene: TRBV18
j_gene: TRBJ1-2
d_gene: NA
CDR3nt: TGTGCCAGCTCACCACGGGGGCAGGGTGTAGACTATGGCTACACCTTC
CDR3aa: CASSPRGQGVDYGYTF

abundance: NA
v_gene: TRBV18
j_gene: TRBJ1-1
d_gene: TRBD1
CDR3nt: TGTGCCAGCTCACCAGATGGGCAGGGGGATGCTTTCTTT
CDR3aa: CASSPDGQGDAFF

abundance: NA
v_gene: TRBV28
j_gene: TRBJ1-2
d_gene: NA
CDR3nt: TGTGCCAGCAGTTTTAAGGGGAATGGCTACACCTTC
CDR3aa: CASSFKGNGYTF

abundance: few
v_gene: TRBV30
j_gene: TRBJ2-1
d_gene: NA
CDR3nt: TGTGCCTGGAGGGCCCCGGGACTCCTATTTAATGAGCAGTTCTTC
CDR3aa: CAWRAPGLLFNEQFF

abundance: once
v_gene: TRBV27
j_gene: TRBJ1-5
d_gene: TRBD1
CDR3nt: TGTGCCAGCAGTTCCCATTCTAAAAACAGGGGGCGCAGGTTTCAGCCCCAGCATTTT
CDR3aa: CASSSHSKNRGRRFQPQHF

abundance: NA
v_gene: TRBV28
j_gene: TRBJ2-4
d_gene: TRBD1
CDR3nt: TGTGCCAGCAGTTTACTTGGACAGGGGGAAAACATTCAGTACTTC
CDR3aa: CASSLLGQGENIQYF

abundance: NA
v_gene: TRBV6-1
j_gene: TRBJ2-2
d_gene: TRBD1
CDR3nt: TGTGCCAGCAGCACCGGGACAGGGGTTACCGGGGAGCTGTTTTTT
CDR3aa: CASSTGTGVTGELFF

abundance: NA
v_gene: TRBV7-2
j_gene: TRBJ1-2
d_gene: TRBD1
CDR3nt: TGTGCCAGCAGCTTAGGTGGGACAGCCAACTATGGCTACACCTTC
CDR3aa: CASSLGGTANYGYTF

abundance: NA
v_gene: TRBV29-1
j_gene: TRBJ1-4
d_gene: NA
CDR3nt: TGCAGCGTCCCGGGGGGGGCGGGTGAAAAACTGTTTTTT
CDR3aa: CSVPGGAGEKLFF

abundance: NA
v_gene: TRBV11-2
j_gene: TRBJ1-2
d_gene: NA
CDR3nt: TGTGCCAGCAGCCCCCCCGCGGGGGTAAACTATGGCTACACCTTC
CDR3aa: CASSPPAGVNYGYTF

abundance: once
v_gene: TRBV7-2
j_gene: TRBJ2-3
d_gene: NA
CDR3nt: TGTGCCAGCAGCTCTAGGGGGGGAAGACTTGGCACAGATACGCAGTATTTT
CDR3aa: CASSSRGGRLGTDTQYF

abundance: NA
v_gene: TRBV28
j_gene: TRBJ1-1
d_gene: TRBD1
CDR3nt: TGTGCCAGCAGGGACTCCAGGGGGCGGAACACTGAAGCTTTCTTT
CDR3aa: CASRDSRGRNTEAFF

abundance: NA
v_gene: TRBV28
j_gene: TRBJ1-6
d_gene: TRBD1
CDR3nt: TGTGCCAGCAGACTACGTCCGGGACAGGGCCCTTCTAATTCACCCCTCCACTTT
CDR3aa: CASRLRPGQGPSNSPLHF

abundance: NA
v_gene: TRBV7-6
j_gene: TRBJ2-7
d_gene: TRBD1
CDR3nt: TGTGCCAGCAGCTTAGCAGGGCCAGGGGGCGCTTCCTACGAGCAGTACTTC
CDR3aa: CASSLAGPGGASYEQYF

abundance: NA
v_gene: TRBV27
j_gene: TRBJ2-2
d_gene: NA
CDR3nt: TGTGCCAGCAGTTTTATGAACACCGGGGAGCTGTTTTTT
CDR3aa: CASSFMNTGELFF

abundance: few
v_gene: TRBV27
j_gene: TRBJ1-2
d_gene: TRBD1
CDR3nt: TGTGCCAGCAGTTTAGGGGGGACAGTCCTCTCCTATGGCTACACCTTC
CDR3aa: CASSLGGTVLSYGYTF

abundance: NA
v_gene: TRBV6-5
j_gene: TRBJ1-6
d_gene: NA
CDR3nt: TGTGCCAGCAGTTACGGAGGGCCCGGGGATAATTCACCCCTCCACTTT
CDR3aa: CASSYGGPGDNSPLHF

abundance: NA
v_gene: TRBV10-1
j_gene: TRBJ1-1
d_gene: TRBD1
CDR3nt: TGCGCCAGCAGGGCCGACAGGGGTCGCAACGAAGCTTTCTTT
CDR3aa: CASRADRGRNEAFF

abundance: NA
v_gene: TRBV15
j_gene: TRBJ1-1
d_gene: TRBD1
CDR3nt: TGTGCCACCAGCAGAGATGGGGGAAGGGGGCGGAGTTTCTTT
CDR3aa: CATSRDGGRGRSFF

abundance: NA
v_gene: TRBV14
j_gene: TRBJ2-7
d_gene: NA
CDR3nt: TGTGCCAGCAGCCCCGAGGTCAACGAGCAGTACTTC
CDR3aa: CASSPEVNEQYF

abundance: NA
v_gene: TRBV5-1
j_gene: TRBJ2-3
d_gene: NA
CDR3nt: TGCGCCAGCAGCGCGGGACTTCACACAGATACGCAGTATTTT
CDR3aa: CASSAGLHTDTQYF

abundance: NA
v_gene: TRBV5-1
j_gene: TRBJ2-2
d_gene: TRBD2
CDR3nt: TGCGCCAGCAGCTTGTTGGCGGGGGACGCCGGGGAGCTGTTTTTT
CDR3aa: CASSLLAGDAGELFF

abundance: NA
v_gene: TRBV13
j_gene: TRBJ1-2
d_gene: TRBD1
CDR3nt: TGTGCCAGCAGCTCCGGACAGGGAAGGCTTGGCTACACCTTC
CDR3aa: CASSSGQGRLGYTF

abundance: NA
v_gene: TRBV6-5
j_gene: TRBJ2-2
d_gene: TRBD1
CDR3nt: TGTGCCAGCAGCCTACAGGGGGTAAACACCGGGGAGCTGTTTTTT
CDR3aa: CASSLQGVNTGELFF

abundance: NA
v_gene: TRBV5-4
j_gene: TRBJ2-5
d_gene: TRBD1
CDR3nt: TGTGCCAGCAGCGCCTTGACCGGGACAGGGGGCGAGACCCAGTACTTC
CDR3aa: CASSALTGTGGETQYF

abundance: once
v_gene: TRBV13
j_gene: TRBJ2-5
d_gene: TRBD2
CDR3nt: TGTGCCAGCAGCCCGCGGGGGGGCGAGGAGACCCAGTACTTC
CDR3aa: CASSPRGGEETQYF

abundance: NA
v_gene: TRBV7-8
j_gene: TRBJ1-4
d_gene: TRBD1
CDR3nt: TGTGCCAGCAGCACTAGGACAGGGATCAGTAATGAAAAACTGTTTTTT
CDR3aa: CASSTRTGISNEKLFF

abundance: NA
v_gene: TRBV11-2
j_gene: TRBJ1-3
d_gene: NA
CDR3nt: TGTGCCAGCAGCACCCAAACTAGCGACACCATATATTTT
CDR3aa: CASSTQTSDTIYF

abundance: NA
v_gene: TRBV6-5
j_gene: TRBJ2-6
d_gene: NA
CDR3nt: TGTGCCAGCAGCCGCAGGGTGAATGGGGCCAACGTCCTGACTTTC
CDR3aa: CASSRRVNGANVLTF

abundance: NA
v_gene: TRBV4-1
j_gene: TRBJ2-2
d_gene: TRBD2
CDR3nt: TGCGCCAGCAGCCTCCCAGCGGGGGGGGCCGCCGGGGAGCTGTTTTTT
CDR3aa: CASSLPAGGAAGELFF

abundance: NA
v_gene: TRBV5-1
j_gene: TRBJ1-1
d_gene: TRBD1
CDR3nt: TGCGCCAGCAGCCTGCATACAGGGGGGAACACTGAAGCTTTCTTT
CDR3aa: CASSLHTGGNTEAFF